This T cell receptor (beta chain) was captured by sequencing in a study of CD8 T cells in ankylosing spondylitis. Study-level points and caveats: Researchers reportedly found disease-linked clones significantly enriched in matched ankylosing spondylitis synovial fluid. Blood of patients with ankylosing spondylitis appeared to be characterized by a TCR beta motif of eight or nine highly homologous variants.

Scientists made TCR beta libraries using quantitative 5'-RACE with molecular barcodes. MiXCR, applied by TCRdb to the 5' RACE reads, yields one record per CDR3 protein. The sample has 150,000 to 200,000 distinct CDR3 sequences, roughly 18% seen once. This clonotype was counted many times. The antigen remains unidentified. Germline lookup yields CDR1 SGHRS and CDR2 YFSETQ. With 2 bases removed from V and 8 bases from J, the gap between germline ends came to 10 bases. The CDR3 runs to 12 residues. V usage is TRBV5-1 and J usage is TRBJ1-2; perhaps TRBD1 as D (6 bases). Sequencing was performed on blood, either unsorted or a sorted T cell fraction (not recorded which). The receptor was derived from a male donor between 5 and 29 years old with ankylosing spondylitis or in good health (not recorded which). The CDR3 sequence is CASSLGGRGYTF. In DNA form, the CDR3 reads TGCGCCAGCAGCTTAGGGGGAAGAGGCTACACCTTC.